This T cell receptor (beta chain) derives from a study of cytomegalovirus exposure and HLA in healthy donors. With 0 bases removed from V and 4 bases from J, the gap between germline ends came to 14 bases. This CDR3 is 15 amino acids long. The germline CDR1 and CDR2 sequences are GTSNPN and SVGIG (reference sequence). The primer mix had 60 Vbeta and 13 Jbeta primers. This table comes from immunoSEQ multiplex PCR, and its TCRdb copy is limited to in-frame clones, with some not included. The repertoire consists of 100,000 to 150,000 clones, with roughly 80% occurring once and the leading ten covering around 1.2%.

The chain couples TRBV30 to TRBJ2-3, with D possibly TRBD2 on 7 matching bases. Material: PBMCs. The sequence was collected from a girl aged 2-10 years in good health and CMV-seronegative. The CDR3 loop reads CAWSVLAGAPDTQYF. The CDR3 DNA is TGTGCCTGGAGTGTACTGGCGGGGGCCCCAGATACGCAGTATTTT.